These T cell receptor beta chains were read from a single sample in a study of cytomegalovirus exposure and HLA in healthy donors. TCRdb keeps only in-frame clones here, not all; method: immunoSEQ multiplex PCR. The sample has approximately 170,000 clones, around 72% seen once. Sequenced input: PBMCs. The receptors here all came from a man aged 50 to 60 in good health and CMV-seronegative. Each CDR3 is given with its conserved first and last residue. D genes are given only for firm matches. Clone size is shown for a subset of rows, as once, few, many or a class of expanded clone.

j_gene	d_gene	abundance	v_gene	CDR3aa	CDR3nt
TRBJ1-5	NA	NA	TRBV4-3	CASSQDWRGRSNQPQHF	TGCGCCAGCAGCCAAGATTGGCGGGGTCGCAGCAATCAGCCCCAGCATTTT
TRBJ2-1	TRBD2	few	TRBV6-1	CASGGGIDSYNEQFF	TGTGCCAGTGGCGGGGGGATCGACTCCTACAATGAGCAGTTCTTC
TRBJ1-1	TRBD1	NA	TRBV6-5	CASSWRGQGTEAFF	TGTGCCAGCAGTTGGAGGGGGCAAGGCACTGAAGCTTTCTTT
TRBJ2-1	TRBD1	NA	TRBV7-3	CASSLLGGRGLFNEQFF	TGTGCCAGCAGCTTATTGGGTGGCAGGGGGCTTTTCAATGAGCAGTTCTTC
TRBJ1-4	NA	NA	TRBV6-5	CASGRRGGLNEKLFF	TGTGCCAGCGGGAGGAGGGGAGGCTTGAATGAAAAACTGTTTTTT
TRBJ1-1	TRBD1	NA	TRBV5-1	CASSPSLQGAEAFF	TGCGCCAGCAGCCCCTCCCTACAGGGGGCTGAAGCTTTCTTT
TRBJ1-3	NA	NA	TRBV28	CATRGRGFGNTIYF	TGTGCCACACGCGGTAGGGGGTTCGGAAACACCATATATTTT
TRBJ2-7	TRBD2	few	TRBV4-2	CASSQVVAGGHEQYF	TGTGCCAGCAGCCAAGTTGTAGCGGGGGGCCACGAGCAGTACTTC
TRBJ1-1	NA	NA	TRBV5-5	CASSLVTTGPTTEAFF	TGTGCCAGCAGCTTGGTTACTACAGGACCCACCACTGAAGCTTTCTTT
TRBJ2-7	NA	NA	TRBV5-1	CASSFDNSYEQYF	TGCGCCAGCAGCTTCGACAACTCCTACGAGCAGTACTTC
TRBJ1-2	NA	NA	TRBV21-1	CASSKVRTSKGYTF	TGTGCCAGCAGCAAAGTTCGCACTTCTAAGGGCTACACCTTC
TRBJ2-7	NA	once	TRBV5-6	CASSPRVFHEQYF	TGTGCCAGCAGCCCCAGGGTTTTCCACGAGCAGTACTTC
TRBJ1-4	NA	NA	TRBV5-4	CASSRGPSGEKLFF	TGTGCCAGCAGCCGGGGACCTAGCGGTGAAAAACTGTTTTTT
TRBJ2-3	NA	NA	TRBV5-5	CASSLGTTRDTQYF	TGTGCCAGCAGCTTGGGGACAACAAGAGATACGCAGTATTTT
TRBJ2-7	TRBD1	NA	TRBV18	CASSPPGTGDHEQYF	TGTGCCAGCTCACCACCCGGGACAGGGGACCACGAGCAGTACTTC
TRBJ2-3	NA	NA	TRBV5-5	CASSSDRYTQYF	TGTGCCAGCAGCTCTGACAGATATACGCAGTATTTT
TRBJ1-1	NA	NA	TRBV6-1	CASSEDRVREAFF	TGTGCCAGCAGTGAAGACAGGGTCAGGGAAGCTTTCTTT
TRBJ2-3	NA	NA	TRBV4-2	CASSPGQISTDTQYF	TGTGCCAGCAGCCCAGGACAGATTAGCACAGATACGCAGTATTTT
TRBJ2-3	TRBD2	few	TRBV5-6	CASSLRLAGATDTQYF	TGTGCCAGCAGCCTACGACTAGCGGGGGCCACAGATACGCAGTATTTT
TRBJ2-1	TRBD1	few	TRBV10-3	CAISGRQGARDNEQFF	TGTGCCATCAGTGGAAGACAGGGGGCGAGGGACAATGAGCAGTTCTTC
TRBJ1-2	NA	NA	TRBV7-3	CASSPSGRAGYTF	TGTGCCAGCAGCCCCAGTGGGAGGGCTGGCTACACCTTC
TRBJ2-7	NA	NA	TRBV28	CASSRPAPTGQYF	TGTGCCAGCAGCCGACCGGCCCCTACAGGGCAGTACTTC
TRBJ2-1	NA	NA	TRBV6-1	CASSEVLLGEQFF	TGTGCCAGCAGTGAGGTCCTCCTCGGTGAGCAGTTCTTC
TRBJ2-1	NA	few	TRBV11-2	CASSLDRQGYNEQFF	TGTGCCAGCAGCTTAGACCGCCAGGGGTACAATGAGCAGTTCTTC
TRBJ2-1	TRBD1	NA	TRBV7-3	CASSLNGGRGHGEQFF	TGTGCCAGCAGCTTAAACGGGGGCAGGGGGCATGGTGAGCAGTTCTTC
TRBJ2-3	NA	NA	TRBV27	CASSFGVSTDTQYF	TGTGCCAGCAGTTTTGGAGTTAGCACAGATACGCAGTATTTT
TRBJ1-3	NA	NA	TRBV6-5	CASMRQPGNTIYF	TGTGCCAGCATGCGACAGCCTGGAAACACCATATATTTT
TRBJ1-3	NA	NA	TRBV25-1	CASRRGENTIYF	TGTGCCAGCAGGCGGGGGGAAAACACCATATATTTT
TRBJ2-7	NA	few	TRBV4-1	CASSQARGSSYEQYF	TGCGCCAGCAGCCAAGCTAGGGGGAGCTCCTACGAGCAGTACTTC
TRBJ2-4	TRBD2	NA	TRBV28	CASSLPSGDKNIQYF	TGTGCCAGCAGTTTGCCTAGCGGCGACAAAAACATTCAGTACTTC
TRBJ1-1	NA	NA	TRBV5-1	CASSSSAGNPEAFF	TGCGCCAGCAGCTCCTCTGCGGGGAACCCTGAAGCTTTCTTT
TRBJ2-1	NA	few	TRBV7-3	CASSLQGGEQFF	TGTGCCAGCAGCTTACAGGGAGGTGAGCAGTTCTTC
TRBJ2-4	NA	NA	TRBV27	CASSQGATGIPKNIQYF	TGTGCCAGCAGCCAAGGGGCTACAGGGATCCCCAAAAACATTCAGTACTTC
TRBJ1-1	NA	few	TRBV18	CASGQGFNTEAFF	TGTGCCAGCGGCCAGGGGTTTAACACTGAAGCTTTCTTT
TRBJ1-4	NA	NA	TRBV6-1	CASTTSGRGNEKLFF	TGTGCCAGCACCACGTCCGGCAGGGGAAATGAAAAACTGTTTTTT